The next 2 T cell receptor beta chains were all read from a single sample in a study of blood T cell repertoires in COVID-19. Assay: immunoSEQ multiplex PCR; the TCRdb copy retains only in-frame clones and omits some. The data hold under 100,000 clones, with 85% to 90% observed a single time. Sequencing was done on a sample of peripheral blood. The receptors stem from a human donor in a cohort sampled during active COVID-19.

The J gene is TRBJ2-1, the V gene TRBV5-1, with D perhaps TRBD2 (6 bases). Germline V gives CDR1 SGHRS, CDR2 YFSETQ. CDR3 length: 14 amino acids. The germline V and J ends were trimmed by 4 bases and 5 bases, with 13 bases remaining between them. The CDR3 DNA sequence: TGCGCCAGCAGCGGGAGCGGGTCCCACAATGAGCAGTTCTTC. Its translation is CASSGSGSHNEQFF.

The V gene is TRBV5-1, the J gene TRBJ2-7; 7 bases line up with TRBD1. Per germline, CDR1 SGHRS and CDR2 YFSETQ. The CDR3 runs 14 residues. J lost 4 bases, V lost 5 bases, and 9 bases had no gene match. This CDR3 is CASSPGQPLYEQYF. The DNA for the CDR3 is TGCGCCAGCAGTCCGGGACAGCCTTTATACGAGCAGTACTTC.